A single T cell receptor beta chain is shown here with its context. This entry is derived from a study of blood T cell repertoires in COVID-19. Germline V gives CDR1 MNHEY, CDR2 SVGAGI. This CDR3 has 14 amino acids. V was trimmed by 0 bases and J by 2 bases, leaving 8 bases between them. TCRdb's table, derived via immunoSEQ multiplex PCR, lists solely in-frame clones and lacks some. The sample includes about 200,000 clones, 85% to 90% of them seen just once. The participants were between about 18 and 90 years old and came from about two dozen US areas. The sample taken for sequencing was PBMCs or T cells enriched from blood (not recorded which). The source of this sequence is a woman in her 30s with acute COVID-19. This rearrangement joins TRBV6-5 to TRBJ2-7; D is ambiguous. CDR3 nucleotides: TGTGCCAGCAGTTACTCCAGATACGCCTACGAGCAGTACTTC. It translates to CASSYSRYAYEQYF.